This T cell receptor (beta chain) originates from a study of T-cell reconstitution after alpha-beta-depleted transplantation in children (dated by TCRdb to the mid-2010s). Context from the whole study: Using TCR repertoire profiling, the study followed T-cell immune reconstitution in a quantitative way in children after TCRalphabeta/CD19-depleted allogeneic hematopoietic cell transplantation.

This clonotype was observed a few times. No cognate antigen has been identified for it. No base qualities exist here, and no much larger clone lies one base off it. The library relied on PCR. For sequencing, an Illumina HiSeq 2500 was employed. TCR libraries were prepared with molecular barcoding, using unique molecular identifiers to normalize TCRbeta repertoire quantification. In-frame beta chains were kept once TCRdb had trimmed the public reads at Q25 with fastp and called clones with MiXCR. Rows merge per CDR3 protein into single entries with the most common DNA and genes. The sample yields about 610,000 distinct CDR3 sequences; over 9.5% were counted once. About 4.2% of the sample is in the top ten clones. Deletion took 4 bases off V and 1 base off J, with a span of 8 bases between the germline ends. Including the terminal cysteine and phenylalanine, the CDR3 comprises 14 residues. Only the CDR3 portion is preserved as DNA: 42 bases, with reading frame beginning at the first base. The germline V gene specifies SGHVS as CDR1 and FNYEAQ as CDR2.

This receptor was identified in a human donor who donated a stem cell graft to a child with acute myeloid leukemia. The sequencing here drew on PBMCs from the stem cell graft donor, taken from the stem cell graft. This chain is built from TRBV7-6 and TRBJ2-1, with the D call perhaps TRBD1 or TRBD2, each one matching 5 bases. CDR3 sequence: CASSWDGSYNEQFF. The DNA is TGTGCCAGCAGCTGGGACGGGTCCTACAATGAGCAGTTCTTC.